This TCR beta chain is from a study of Tregs in tolerant kidney transplant recipients. Profiling relied on immunoSEQ multiplex PCR, and the TCRdb table lists in-frame clones only, not all of them. This table holds 75,000 to 100,000 clones, 80% to 95% found once. Germline V gives CDR1 MDHEN, CDR2 SYDVKM. The CDR3 has 15 residues. The V end was cut by 3 bases, the J end by 5 bases, with 16 bases between. The nonmyeloablative bone marrow transplants came from related graft donors, with transient mixed chimerism. Unstimulated regulatory T cells (CD4+CD25+CD127-), CD4+CD25- non-regulatory cells, CD4 and CD8 cells were FACS-sorted from thawed PBMCs.

The clonotype comes from a human patient who received a combined kidney and bone marrow transplant. Some T cells may trace back to the graft donor. This chain connects TRBV28 to TRBJ2-5; the D gene is possibly TRBD1 (6 bases). Sample: CD4+ T cells from blood (PBMCs), taken 12 months after the transplant. CDR3 in DNA: TGTGCCAGCAGTTTGGGGGCTCCTCGGAGGGAGACCCAGTACTTC. This gives the protein CASSLGAPRRETQYF.